This entry is about one TCR beta chain. The CDR3 covers 12 residues. The germline V gene has CDR1 LNHDA and CDR2 SQIVND (reference sequence). V was shortened by 3 bases and J by 5 bases, with 7 bases between the two germline ends. The data stem from a study of shared T cell receptors in the human thymus. The repertoire was sequenced with immunoSEQ multiplex PCR; TCRdb's copy has only in-frame clones and lacks some. The table shows some 640,000 clones, with around 87% occurring only once. These data also featured in a second study, about human thymus T cells. Per that paper: Donors were healthy Finnish infants having corrective surgery for congenital heart defects. The study used thymus tissue resected during corrective heart surgery. There were highly overlapping thymic repertoires among unrelated individuals, as related research reported.

This clonotype originated in a boy in the first two years of life with a congenital heart defect. The material sequenced was thymocytes. V and J are TRBV19 and TRBJ2-5; possibly TRBD1 for D (6 bases). CDR3 region: CASSIQGETQYF. The CDR3 DNA sequence: TGTGCCAGTAGTATCCAGGGGGAGACCCAGTACTTC.